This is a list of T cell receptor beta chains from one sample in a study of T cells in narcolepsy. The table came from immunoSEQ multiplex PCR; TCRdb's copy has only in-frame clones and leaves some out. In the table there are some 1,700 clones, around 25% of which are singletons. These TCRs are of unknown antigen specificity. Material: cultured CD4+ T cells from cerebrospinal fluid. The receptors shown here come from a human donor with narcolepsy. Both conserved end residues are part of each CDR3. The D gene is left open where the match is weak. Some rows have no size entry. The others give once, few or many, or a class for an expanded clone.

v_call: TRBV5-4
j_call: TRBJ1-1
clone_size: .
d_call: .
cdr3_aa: CASSLGVPNTEAFF
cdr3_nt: TGTGCCAGCAGCTTGGGGGTGCCCAACACTGAAGCTTTCTTT

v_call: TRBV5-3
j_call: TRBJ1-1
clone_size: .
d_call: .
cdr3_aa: CASTPSSLMNTEAFF
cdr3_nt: TGTGCCAGCACCCCATCTTCCCTGATGAACACTGAAGCTTTCTTT

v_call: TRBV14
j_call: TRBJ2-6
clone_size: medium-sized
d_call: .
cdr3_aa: CASSWTRGSGANVLTF
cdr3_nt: TGTGCCAGCAGCTGGACAAGGGGATCTGGGGCCAACGTCCTGACTTTC

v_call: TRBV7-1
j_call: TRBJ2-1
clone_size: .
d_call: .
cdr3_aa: CASSLVGNEQFF
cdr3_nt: TGTGCCAGCAGCTTAGTGGGGAATGAGCAGTTCTTC

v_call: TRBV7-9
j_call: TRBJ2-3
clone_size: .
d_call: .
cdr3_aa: CASRRGAGTDTQYF
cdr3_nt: TGTGCCAGCAGACGGGGGGCTGGCACAGATACGCAGTATTTT

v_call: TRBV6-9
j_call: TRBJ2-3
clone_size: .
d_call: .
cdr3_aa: CASSYGRGTDTQYF
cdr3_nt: TGTGCCAGCAGTTACGGGCGGGGCACAGATACGCAGTATTTT

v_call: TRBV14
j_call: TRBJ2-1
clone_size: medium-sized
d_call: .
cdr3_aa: CASSQDWPYNEQFF
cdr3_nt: TGTGCCAGCAGCCAAGATTGGCCCTACAATGAGCAGTTCTTC

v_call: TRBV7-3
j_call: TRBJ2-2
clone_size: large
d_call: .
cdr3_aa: CASRSTGSPGELFF
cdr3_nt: TGTGCCAGCAGGTCTACAGGGTCCCCCGGGGAGCTGTTTTTT

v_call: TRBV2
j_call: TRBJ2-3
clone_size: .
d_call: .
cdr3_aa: CASSVGGSTDTQYF
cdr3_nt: TGTGCCAGCAGCGTCGGTGGAAGCACAGATACGCAGTATTTT

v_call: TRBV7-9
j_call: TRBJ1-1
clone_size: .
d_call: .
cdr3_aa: CASSLPDSYTEAFF
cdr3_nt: TGTGCCAGCAGCTTACCCGACAGTTACACTGAAGCTTTCTTT

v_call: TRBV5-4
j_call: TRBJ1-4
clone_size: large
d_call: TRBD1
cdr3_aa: CASSFRTGGGEKLFF
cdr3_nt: TGTGCCAGCAGCTTCCGGACAGGGGGCGGTGAAAAACTGTTTTTT

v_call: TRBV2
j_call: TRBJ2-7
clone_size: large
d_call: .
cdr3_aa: CASGTDAYEQYF
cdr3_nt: TGTGCCAGCGGGACGGATGCCTACGAGCAGTACTTC

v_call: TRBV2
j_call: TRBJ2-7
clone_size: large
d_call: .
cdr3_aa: CASGQTTGAAYEQYF
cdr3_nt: TGTGCCAGCGGACAAACGACAGGTGCCGCCTACGAGCAGTACTTC

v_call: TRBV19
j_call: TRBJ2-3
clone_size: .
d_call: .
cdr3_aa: CASRPQGDTDTQYF
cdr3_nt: TGTGCCAGTAGGCCGCAGGGTGACACAGATACGCAGTATTTT

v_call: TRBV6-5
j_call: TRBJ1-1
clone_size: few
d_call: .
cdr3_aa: CASRESPGLYLEAFF
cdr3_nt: TGTGCCAGCAGGGAAAGTCCAGGGTTGTACCTTGAAGCTTTCTTT

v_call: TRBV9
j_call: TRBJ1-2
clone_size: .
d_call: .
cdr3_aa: CASRVEGVHYGYTF
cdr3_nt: TGTGCCAGCAGGGTGGAAGGTGTTCACTATGGCTACACCTTC

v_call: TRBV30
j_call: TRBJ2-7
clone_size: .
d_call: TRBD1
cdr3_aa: CAWRDRGQWIREQYF
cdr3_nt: TGTGCCTGGAGAGACAGGGGGCAATGGATACGTGAGCAGTACTTC

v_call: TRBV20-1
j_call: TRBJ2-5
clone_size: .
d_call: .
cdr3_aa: CSGGFQETQYF
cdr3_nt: TGCAGTGGGGGATTCCAAGAGACCCAGTACTTC

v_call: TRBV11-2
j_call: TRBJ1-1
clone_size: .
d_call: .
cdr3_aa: CASRLPGGRTEAFF
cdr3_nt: TGTGCCAGCAGGCTACCTGGGGGTAGGACTGAAGCTTTCTTT

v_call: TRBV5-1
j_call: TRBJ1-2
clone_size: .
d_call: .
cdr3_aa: CARAGGGGYTF
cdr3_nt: TGCGCCCGGGCGGGGGGAGGTGGCTACACCTTC